Listed below are T cell receptor beta chains from one sample, sequenced in a study of blood T cells in healthy people across ages. TCRdb re-called the 5' RACE reads through MiXCR, storing one row per CDR3 protein. The sample lists hundreds of thousands of distinct CDR3 sequences; around 45% were seen once. Sequences were obtained from blood. All receptors come from a man aged 60 to 75 in good health. CDR3s include the opening cysteine and the closing phenylalanine or tryptophan. Fields, in order: V gene, D gene, J gene, clone size, CDR3 DNA, CDR3 protein. D genes are given only for firm matches. A clone size is listed for some rows: how often the clone was seen (once, few, many), or a class if it is expanded.

V: TRBV30
D: .
J: TRBJ2-7
size: .
DNA: TGTGCCTGGAGTGTCGGGGCATCAGACGAGCAGTACTTC
CDR3: CAWSVGASDEQYF

V: TRBV15
D: TRBD2
J: TRBJ2-7
size: once
DNA: TGTGCCACCAGCAGAGTGGGGGGGGTGGGATACGAGCAGTACTTC
CDR3: CATSRVGGVGYEQYF

V: TRBV6-5
D: .
J: TRBJ2-4
size: .
DNA: TGTGCCAGCAGTTACTCCCGGGTAGGGGCCAAAAACATTCAGTACTTC
CDR3: CASSYSRVGAKNIQYF

V: TRBV28
D: .
J: TRBJ1-6
size: .
DNA: TGTGCCGGCAGTTTGGAACAGGCCTATAATTCACCCCTCCACTTT
CDR3: CAGSLEQAYNSPLHF

V: TRBV28
D: .
J: TRBJ2-2
size: .
DNA: TGTGCCATCCCTGGGGGCGAGAACACCGGGGAGCTGTTTTTT
CDR3: CAIPGGENTGELFF

V: TRBV5-1
D: .
J: TRBJ2-5
size: few
DNA: TGCGCCAGCAGCCAGCGTCAAGAGACCCAGTACTTC
CDR3: CASSQRQETQYF

V: TRBV24-1
D: TRBD2
J: TRBJ2-1
size: .
DNA: TGTGCCACCAGTGATTCGACTAGCGGGGCTTGGAATGAGCAGTTCTTC
CDR3: CATSDSTSGAWNEQFF

V: TRBV5-1
D: TRBD1
J: TRBJ1-1
size: .
DNA: TGCGCCAGCAGCTCACAGGGGCCCCTTAATGAAGCTTTCTTT
CDR3: CASSSQGPLNEAFF

V: TRBV27
D: .
J: TRBJ1-5
size: .
DNA: TGTGCCAGCACCTCAGATCATCAGCCCCAGCATTTT
CDR3: CASTSDHQPQHF

V: TRBV5-1
D: .
J: TRBJ2-3
size: .
DNA: TGCGCCAGCAGCCCGAACCGGGGGGCCGGCACAGATACGCAGTATTTT
CDR3: CASSPNRGAGTDTQYF

V: TRBV4-3
D: .
J: TRBJ1-6
size: few
DNA: TGCGCCAGCAGCCAAGATCTGGGGTCGGGTAATTCACCCCTCCACTTT
CDR3: CASSQDLGSGNSPLHF

V: TRBV9
D: TRBD1
J: TRBJ2-3
size: .
DNA: TGTGCCAGCAGCGCCCACACAGGGGGTACGCAGTATTTT
CDR3: CASSAHTGGTQYF

V: TRBV14
D: TRBD1
J: TRBJ2-2
size: .
DNA: TGTGCCAGCAGCCAAGATACAGGGGTGAACACCGGGGAGCTGTTTTTT
CDR3: CASSQDTGVNTGELFF

V: TRBV6-1
D: .
J: TRBJ2-5
size: .
DNA: TGTGCCAGCATCTCCCCCAACCGGGAAGAGACCCAGTACTTC
CDR3: CASISPNREETQYF

V: TRBV29-1
D: TRBD1
J: TRBJ1-2
size: few
DNA: TGCAGCGTCGCCGACAGGGGAAGGAGCTACACCTTC
CDR3: CSVADRGRSYTF

V: TRBV13
D: .
J: TRBJ2-5
size: .
DNA: TGTGCCAGCAGCCCCACACAGAGGGGGGCCTTGGAGACCCAGTACTTC
CDR3: CASSPTQRGALETQYF

V: TRBV20-1
D: TRBD1
J: TRBJ2-1
size: few
DNA: TGCAGTGCTAGAGCGGACAGGGGCTATGAGCAGTTCTTC
CDR3: CSARADRGYEQFF

V: TRBV7-2
D: .
J: TRBJ1-2
size: .
DNA: TGTGCCAGCAGCTTAGGACTATACGGGGACTATGGTTACACCTTC
CDR3: CASSLGLYGDYGYTF

V: TRBV4-1
D: TRBD1
J: TRBJ1-5
size: once
DNA: TGCGCCAGCAGCGCCACCGGGACAGCCAATCAGCCCCAGCATTTT
CDR3: CASSATGTANQPQHF

V: TRBV28
D: TRBD1
J: TRBJ2-3
size: .
DNA: TGTGCCAGCAGTTTTGGGACAGAGGCGCAGTATTTT
CDR3: CASSFGTEAQYF

V: TRBV6-1
D: .
J: TRBJ2-5
size: .
DNA: TGTGCCAGCAGCAGCCAGACCCAAGAGACCCAGTACTTC
CDR3: CASSSQTQETQYF

V: TRBV9
D: .
J: TRBJ1-1
size: few
DNA: TGTGCCAGCAGCGTAGATCCAGGGTACACTGAAGCTTTCTTT
CDR3: CASSVDPGYTEAFF

V: TRBV29-1
D: .
J: TRBJ2-6
size: many
DNA: TGCAGCGCTGATGTTTCTGGGGCCAACGTCCTGACTTTC
CDR3: CSADVSGANVLTF